Listed below are T cell receptor beta chains from one sample, sequenced in a study of blood T cells in healthy people across ages. MiXCR, run by TCRdb on the 5' RACE reads, gives a single entry per CDR3 protein. The sample has hundreds of thousands of distinct CDR3 sequences, around 54% seen once; the top ten hold over 30%. The sequenced sample was blood. The receptors come from a man aged 55-75 years in good health. Each CDR3 is given with its conserved first and last residue. Each record gives: clone size, J gene, D gene, V gene, CDR3 DNA, CDR3 protein. D genes are given only for firm matches. Clone size appears in some rows only: once, few, many, or a class for an expanded clone.

few	TRBJ2-5	NA	TRBV14	TGTGCCAGCAGCCAAGATGGGGCCGGGGCGACCCAGTACTTC	CASSQDGAGATQYF
NA	TRBJ2-3	TRBD1	TRBV29-1	TGCAGCGTTGAAGATCGAGAGGGGGCCGGGCCCACAGATACGCAGTATTTT	CSVEDREGAGPTDTQYF
NA	TRBJ1-2	NA	TRBV27	TGTGCCAGCAGTTTAATGGCTAGAGCGGGAGGCTACACCTTC	CASSLMARAGGYTF
NA	TRBJ2-1	TRBD1	TRBV6-4	TGTGCCAGCAGTGTCAACAGGGGAAGCGGATACAATGAGCAGTTCTTC	CASSVNRGSGYNEQFF
few	TRBJ1-2	NA	TRBV12-3/TRBV12-4	TGTGCCAGCAGTTTAGGCACGGAAGCTAACTATGGCTACACCTTC	CASSLGTEANYGYTF
few	TRBJ2-7	TRBD2	TRBV7-2	TGTGCCAGCAGCTTGACCGGGACTAGTGCCGAGCAGTACTTC	CASSLTGTSAEQYF
NA	TRBJ1-5	TRBD1	TRBV20-1	TGCAGTGCTCGGGACAGGGTGGGCAATCAGCCCCAGCATTTT	CSARDRVGNQPQHF
few	TRBJ2-5	TRBD1	TRBV12-3/TRBV12-4	TGTGCCAGCAGTGCTGGGACAGGCCAAGAGACCCAGTACTTC	CASSAGTGQETQYF
once	TRBJ2-7	NA	TRBV3-1	TGTGCCAGCAGCGGGGGGTACAACTCCTACAATGAGCAGTACTTC	CASSGGYNSYNEQYF
NA	TRBJ1-1	NA	TRBV10-3	TGTGCCATCGGGGAGAACACTGAAGCTTTCTTT	CAIGENTEAFF
NA	TRBJ1-1	NA	TRBV7-2	TGTGCCAGCAGCTTAGGAAACAGGGTAGGGACTGAAGCTTTCTTT	CASSLGNRVGTEAFF
NA	TRBJ1-2	NA	TRBV12-3/TRBV12-4	TGTGCCAGCAGTCCGGACGGCGAATATGGCTACACCTTC	CASSPDGEYGYTF
NA	TRBJ1-2	TRBD1	TRBV20-1	TGCAGTGCTAGTCCTTCGACAGGGGGCGGGAGTGGCTACACCTTC	CSASPSTGGGSGYTF
NA	TRBJ1-6	NA	TRBV6-1	TGTGCCAGCAGCGACGCGGGGACGAGCGCCTATAATTCACCCCTCCACTTT	CASSDAGTSAYNSPLHF
NA	TRBJ2-7	NA	TRBV3-1	TGTGCCAGCAGCCAAGATCCCGGGGCCTCCTACGAGCAGTACTTC	CASSQDPGASYEQYF
NA	TRBJ1-2	NA	TRBV10-3	TGTGCCATCACCCGGACAGAAATTAACTATGGCTACACCTTC	CAITRTEINYGYTF
NA	TRBJ2-2	NA	TRBV5-1	TGCGCCAGCAGCTTGGTGGGGGAGCACGGGGAGCTGTTTTTT	CASSLVGEHGELFF
NA	TRBJ1-2	NA	TRBV28	TGTGCCAGCAGCTCTCCCCCCAGTTATGGCCACACCTTC	CASSSPPSYGHTF
NA	TRBJ2-3	TRBD2	TRBV7-2	TGTGCCAGCAGCCTAAAAAGGACTAGCGGGGTAACTAGCACAGATACGCAGTATTTT	CASSLKRTSGVTSTDTQYF
once	TRBJ1-2	NA	TRBV12-3/TRBV12-4	TGTGCCAGCAGTTTAGGCCCGGTTAACTATGGCTACACCTTC	CASSLGPVNYGYTF
once	TRBJ2-1	TRBD2	TRBV12-3/TRBV12-4	TGTGCCAGCAGTTTTAGGCGGACTAGCGGGGTTAAGGATGAGCAGTTCTTC	CASSFRRTSGVKDEQFF
few	TRBJ2-5	NA	TRBV10-1	TGCGCCAGCAGTGGACAGGCGGAGACCCAGTACTTC	CASSGQAETQYF
NA	TRBJ2-1	NA	TRBV20-1	TGCAGTGCCACCGAGCCAATGGGGGGTCGGCCAAACAATGAGCAGTTCTTC	CSATEPMGGRPNNEQFF
NA	TRBJ2-5	NA	TRBV9	TGTGTCAGCAGCGCCCCTCACGGGCAGGGGATTAATGGAGAGACCCTGTACTTC	CVSSAPHGQGINGETLYF
NA	TRBJ2-3	NA	TRBV29-1	TGCAGCGTTGAAGGGACTAGCACAGATACGCAGTATTTT	CSVEGTSTDTQYF